The text below deals with one T cell receptor (beta chain). Its target antigen remains unknown. Qualities for individual bases were not recorded, and no much larger clone is one base off. This specimen belongs to a study of cytomegalovirus exposure and HLA in healthy donors (dated by TCRdb to between 2016 and 2019). Study-wide context: An earlier analysis of approximately 550 of the donors reported roughly 270 Gb of sequence data and 117 million unique TCR beta sequences from some 180 million T cells. An early release that covered roughly 600 HLA-typed donors contained around 330 gigabases of sequencing data and tens of millions of unique TCR sequences. The genetic ancestry cluster associated with self-reported Caucasian donors included about 84% of the roughly 410 genotyped donors. The study aimed to test whether cataloging public T cell receptors could reveal signatures of past pathogen exposure. The study used immunosequencing to profile the T cell repertoires of several hundred subjects and linked those repertoires to cytomegalovirus serostatus. A separate validation cohort of about 110 different subjects was used in addition to the approximately 640-subject first cohort. High-throughput TCR immunosequencing, statistical association of individual TCRs with disease status, and machine learning were combined to predict cytomegalovirus infection status. To study patterns of TCR occurrence, a later analysis re-analyzed previously published TCR beta repertoires from several hundred donors and added high-resolution HLA genotyping. Rather than drawing on any new phenotypic data, the later analysis identified candidate immune exposures from TCR beta sequences and the way those sequences occurred across donors. To decide whether each TCR beta V gene segment behaved as functional or pseudogenic, an earlier analysis of some 580 of the donors relied on high-throughput TCR beta sequencing. Alongside the repertoire data, information on donor age, sex, ethnicity and CMV serostatus was compiled. A later genetic analysis used genome-wide SNP genotypes for about 65% of the 666 donors, treating that subset as a discovery cohort. Every discovery cohort repertoire had been produced on one sequencing platform. Both class I and class II loci were covered by HLA typing, at four-digit resolution. Typing coverage differed by locus: A, B, C, DRB1 and DQB1 were typed in about 629-640 donors, DQA1 in 500 to 550, DPA1 in some 610, and DPB1 in around 440. A handful of DR-DQ haplotypes were handled as single units for association and clustering because linkage in the cohort was strong. Among roughly 400 genotyped donors of the cohort, an average of approximately 220,000 unique TCR beta nucleotide sequences was sequenced per donor, of which about 20% were non-productive.

The cohort was made up of roughly 670 healthy bone marrow donors. At the time of sampling, every cohort member was nominally healthy, though immune exposures that went unrecorded were likely present. The donor tested CMV seropositive, placing the donor among the 289 seropositive members of the cohort. Every donor gave a peripheral blood sample, and the peripheral blood mononuclear cells from that sample were used for TCR beta sequencing. The Qiagen DNeasy Blood Extraction Kit was used to extract genomic DNA from the blood cell samples. Broad study findings and their caveats: CMV serostatus was the only immune exposure information available for the cohort. Compared with equally common non-associated chains, HLA-associated TCR beta chains in a later analysis were more clonally expanded and had lower generation probabilities. In vitro tests confirmed that a few of the cytomegalovirus-associated TCR beta chains recognize cytomegalovirus antigens. The sequencing pipeline was judged likely to have produced a cluster of highly shared sequence variants as a technical artifact. The study listed 150 to 200 TCR beta chains as associated with cytomegalovirus. Linkage disequilibrium might explain the correlated functional status among segregating V segments, but an unknown experimental factor could not be ruled out. Strong co-occurrence of HLA alleles, especially DR and DQ, made assigning TCR associations to individual alleles difficult. Most CMV-associated TCR beta chains appeared to be HLA-restricted in a later analysis, and the HLA associations seemed to be driven largely by CMV exposure. In an earlier analysis of approximately 590 of the donors, most TCR beta V segments were observed in productive rearrangements about 90% or about 30% of the time, broadly matching IMGT annotations. At a false discovery rate of 0.05, a later analysis linked roughly 17,000 TCR beta sequences to specific HLA alleles. The classifier was reported to diagnose cytomegalovirus status with high specificity and sensitivity in both the original cohort and the validation cohort. Because counts were too low, 15 to 20 rarely observed V segments, including chromosome 9 orphons, were excluded from the earlier analysis of 500 to 700 of the donors. Because HLA typing was unavailable for some donors at each locus, only the typed subset was used in association tests. The presence/absence analyses assumed that sequencing depth was roughly uniform across donors, and that assumption may not be true. According to the authors, the approach could potentially be generalized to other disease states and immunological phenotypes. In a later analysis, several top co-occurrence clusters were reported to appear linked to parvovirus B19, influenza, CMV and Epstein-Barr virus. Only TCR beta chains were sequenced in this cohort, and the absence of alpha or paired-chain data limited detectable features. In a later analysis, the rate of TCR association differed among HLA loci, with DRB1 alleles having the most associated TCRs and HLA-C alleles having the fewest. Across donors, most TCR sequences were observed very rarely, whereas some public TCRs were present in many individuals. A later genetic analysis associated a missense DCLRE1C variant with V-gene and J-gene trimming of TCR beta chains, and an independent cohort replicated the association. Some IMGT-functional V segments, including TRBV6-2 and TRBV6-3, could not be distinguished by the 87-base-pair reads and were therefore excluded. A further reported finding was that TCR beta sequences accurately predicted the HLA-A and HLA-B alleles for most subjects in the first cohort. Compared with the roughly 670-donor mean, donors in an Asian-associated ancestry cluster had fewer N-insertions in productive TCRs, according to a later genetic analysis.

Library creation used the immunoSEQ multiplex PCR assay. For the multiplex PCR, a mixture combining 60 forward primers for TCR Vbeta segments and 13 reverse primers for TCR Jbeta segments was used. The CDR3 region of rearranged TCR beta genes was amplified from genomic DNA with a multiplex PCR assay. The amplified TCR beta libraries were sequenced on the Illumina HiSeq System as 87-base-pair reads. Turning to the authors' computational methods: A later analysis counted approximately 74 million unique TCR beta chains across the 666 repertoires, and roughly 11 million of these chains were shared by at least two donors. Raw reads were error-corrected and collapsed into unique sequences with a nearest-neighbor algorithm that merged closely related sequences to remove PCR and sequencing errors. Alignment of CDR3 sequences to IMGT reference sequences was used to assign V, D and J gene segments. Each retained sequence needed at least a six-nucleotide match to both a V gene segment and a J gene segment. Rearrangements were classified as productive when the CDR3 lacked stop codons and remained in frame with V and J, and all other rearrangements were classified as non-productive. Following IMGT convention, CDR3 was defined as the stretch from the second conserved V-encoded cysteine up to the conserved J-encoded phenylalanine. The earlier analysis of roughly 590 of the donors excluded sequences that lacked an unambiguous match to a single V gene segment. In an earlier analysis of approximately 610 of the donors, V segments were called functional above 56.7% productive rearrangements and were called segregating when the between-donor standard deviation exceeded 5%. To diagnose cytomegalovirus status from the catalog of TCR beta chain sequences, a statistical classification framework was built. In a later analysis, TCR nucleotide sequences were compared against IMGT/GENE-DB human TR gene sequences so that V and J genes could be assigned. Using the TCRdist pipeline, a later analysis assigned CDR3 sequences along with most-parsimonious VDJ recombination scenarios. In a later analysis, each TCR beta chain was defined by its CDR3 amino acid sequence together with its V-gene family, and reads without a unique V-gene family were excluded. A later analysis removed 600 or so highly shared, low-generation-probability nucleotide sequences to deal with suspected cross-contamination and a sequencing artifact. A later analysis calculated a clonal expansion index for each public chain from normalized within-repertoire ranks of inferred template counts. A later analysis computed generation probabilities with a VDJ recombination model fitted to out-of-frame rearrangements, and checked the results against IGoR. In a later analysis, TCR-TCR, TCR-HLA and TCR-CMV co-occurrence was scored with hypergeometric tests, and a repertoire-size bias correction was applied to TCR pairs. False discovery rates were estimated in a later analysis by permuting HLA or CMV assignments 20 times. In a later analysis, co-occurring TCRs were grouped using DBSCAN, with TCRdist sequence similarity added in when clustering inside HLA-allele-positive subsets. Co-occurrence clustering excluded repertoires with fewer than 30,000 or more than 120,000 public chains, plus five with anomalous nucleotide sharing. Sourced from immuneACCESS, this table was stored by TCRdb with only in-frame sequences that have V and J called. A share of the clones is absent; for the studies checked, an unresolved V gene accounts for under half, and the remainder has no known explanation. V and J calls and clone size come straight from that table; D and trimming were deduced from the DNA. For this sample there are tens of thousands of clones; roughly 80% appear just once. Approximately 1.3% of the sample is held by the ten biggest clonotypes.

V is clipped by 4 bases and J by 3 bases, and the sequence between their germline boundaries is 19 bases long. The CDR3 covers 16 residues, taking in both the cysteine and the phenylalanine. Just CDR3 DNA is preserved here, 48 bases in frame from base 1. The germline V gene provides CDR1 SGHRS and CDR2 YFSETQ. The sequencing sample was made of PBMCs. This chain is built from TRBV5-1 and TRBJ1-1; D gene: possibly TRBD1, on 6 matching bases. This receptor was obtained from a girl aged 2 to 9 in good health and CMV-seropositive. CDR3 region: CASSLLPRDTYTEAFF. Here is the DNA: TGCGCCAGCAGCCTTCTCCCACGGGACACCTACACTGAAGCTTTCTTT.